These 11 T cell receptor beta chains originate from one sample sequenced in a study of neoadjuvant nivolumab and ipilimumab in lung cancer. TCRdb keeps only in-frame clones here, not all; method: immunoSEQ multiplex PCR. Of 40,000 to 55,000 clones listed, around 89% were seen once; the top ten hold about 3.5%. The sequencing used blood, collected before neoadjuvant nivolumab, alone or with ipilimumab. The receptor source for this set is an adult with non-small cell lung cancer. Some clones in this sample may be carry-over from other donors' samples.

The rearrangement uses TRBV5-1 and TRBJ2-1; 14 positions match TRBD2. Germline lookup yields CDR1 SGHRS and CDR2 YFSETQ. CDR3 length: 15 amino acids. The V gene end was trimmed by 4 bases and the J gene end by 6 bases; junction bases not matched to a gene: 3. DNA of the CDR3: TGCGCCAGCAGCGACGGGACTAGCGGGAGCAATGAGCAGTTCTTC. The encoded protein is CASSDGTSGSNEQFF.

The V and J genes are TRBV2 and TRBJ1-2; TRBD1 might be the D (5 bases). This CDR3 contains 15 residues. Trimming took 5 bases from V and 6 from J, leaving 19 bases between them. The germline V gene has CDR1 SNHLY and CDR2 FYNNEI. The CDR3 reads CASSRDGLVGDGYTF. The CDR3, as DNA: TGTGCCAGCAGTAGGGACGGCTTGGTAGGGGATGGCTACACCTTC.

The chain combines TRBV7-3 with TRBJ1-2, with D unclear. The CDR3 runs to 14 residues. Trimming left V 1 base short and J 7 bases short, with 13 bases between. Germline V lookup: CDR1 SGHTA, CDR2 FQGTGA. This chain's CDR3 is CASSLNGDSLGYTF. CDR3 nucleotide sequence: TGTGCCAGCAGCTTAAATGGGGATTCTCTTGGCTACACCTTC.

The chain joins TRBV5-1 to TRBJ2-2; D is possibly TRBD2 (6 bases). The CDR3 length is 14 residues. V was pared by 2 bases and J by 4 bases, with 9 bases between. In germline, CDR1 is SGHRS, CDR2 YFSETQ. The DNA for the CDR3 is TGCGCCAGCAGCTTTAGCGGAACCACCGGGGAGCTGTTTTTT. Protein: CASSFSGTTGELFF.

The chain is built from TRBV25-1 and TRBJ1-1; D is unclear. Per germline, CDR1 MGHDK and CDR2 SYGVNS. Trimming cost V 7 bases and J 0 bases, with 15 bases left between them. This CDR3 contains 15 residues. Written as DNA, the CDR3 is TGTGCCAGCACTAGCACCGTCAGGATGAACACTGAAGCTTTCTTT. Amino acids: CASTSTVRMNTEAFF.

This chain joins TRBV4-1 and TRBJ2-2; 11 bases fit TRBD1. Germline loops: CDR1 MGHRA, CDR2 YSYEKL. The CDR3 spans 15 residues. The junction had 4 bases not matched to a gene; V was cut back by 6 bases and J by 4 bases. In DNA form, the CDR3 reads TGCGCCAGCAGGGCCGGGACAGGGGGCACCGGGGAGCTGTTTTTT. This codes for CASRAGTGGTGELFF.

The chain links TRBV10-3 to TRBJ2-5, with TRBD1 as a possible D gene (5 bases). V dropped 5 bases and J dropped 1 base, with 14 bases sitting between them. The CDR3 runs 15 residues. Looked up from germline, CDR1 is ENHRY and CDR2 is SYGVKD. The DNA for the CDR3 is TGTGCCATCAGTCAGTATGGAAGGGGCCAAGAGACCCAGTACTTC. Encoded protein: CAISQYGRGQETQYF.

This clone occurred once. The chain recombines TRBV9 with TRBJ2-1; tentative D call: TRBD2 (5 bases). The V gene lost 4 bases and the J gene lost 8 bases, with 22 bases spanning the gap. The CDR3 loop spans 16 amino acids. Germline V lookup: CDR1 SGDLS, CDR2 YYNGEE. The DNA for the CDR3 is TGTGCCAGCAGCACAAACCCGGGGATCGAAACCGATGAGCAGTTCTTC. Translation: CASSTNPGIETDEQFF. The entire variable domain, with the rest obtained from reference TRBV9 and TRBJ2-1, is as follows: DSGVTQTPKHLITATGQRVTLRCSPRSGDLSVYWYQQSLDQGLQFLIQYYNGEERAKGNILERFSAQQFPDLHSELNLSSLELGDSALYFCASSTNPGIETDEQFFGPGTRLTVL.

V usage is TRBV29-1 and J usage is TRBJ1-2; TRBD1 might be the D (6 bases). The CDR3 sequence is 16 residues long. CDR1 is SQVTM and CDR2 is ANQGSEA in the germline V gene. V was trimmed by 4 bases and J by 4 bases, leaving 22 bases between them. CDR3 region: CSVGPGQSMSSYGYTF. CDR3 sequence (DNA): TGCAGCGTTGGACCGGGACAAAGCATGAGTTCCTATGGCTACACCTTC.

The V and J genes are TRBV5-4 and TRBJ1-5; D may be TRBD1 (5 bases). CDR1 is SGHNT and CDR2 is YYREEE in the germline V gene (reference sequence). Between the trimmed V and J ends, which lost 4 bases and 3 bases, there was a span of 11 bases. The CDR3 is made up of 14 amino acids. CDR3 nucleotides: TGTGCCAGCAGCCTAGGTGGGGCCAATCAGCCCCAGCATTTT. Amino acid sequence: CASSLGGANQPQHF.

This chain uses TRBV6-1 with TRBJ1-3, with TRBD1 matching over 8 bases. Germline values: CDR1 MNHNS, CDR2 SASEGT. The length of the CDR3 is 16 residues. Germline trimming cut 1 base from V and 4 bases from J; bases unmatched to any gene: 6. This chain's CDR3 is CASSEGGQGSGNTIYF. The CDR3 nucleotides are TGTGCCAGCAGTGAAGGCGGACAGGGTTCGGGAAACACCATATATTTT.